This T cell receptor beta chain comes out of a study of graft-versus-host responses after intestinal transplantation. About the study: Tacrolimus and steroids were given for two to four years to all recipients after anti-thymocyte globulin induction.

On this clone: Its antigen is unknown.

Study results and limitations: Present in recipient marrow, GvH clones included some that appeared first in ileum or blood. The presence of high graft-versus-host to host-versus-graft clonal ratios in allografts characterized patients with graft-donor T cell macrochimerism.

Assay used: immunoSEQ multiplex PCR; TCRdb lists only in-frame clones, some missing. The repertoire has approximately 81,000 clones, around 87% of them found once; the top ten carry 7.5% to 8.5%. The CDR3 length is 14 residues. Per the germline V gene, CDR1 is MNHNY and CDR2 is SVGAGI (reference sequence). V shed 7 bases, J shed 7 bases, and the junction held 6 bases outside the gene matches. The sequenced sample was unstimulated CD8+ T cells sorted from spleen or lymph node cells, obtained before transplant. This chain joins TRBV6-6 and TRBJ1-6; 8 bases align to TRBD1. The sequence derives from a human donor who was the organ donor for an intestinal transplant. The CDR3 reads CASTATGANSPLHF. CDR3 sequence (DNA): TGTGCCAGCACAGCGACAGGGGCGAATTCACCCCTCCACTTT.